The sequence of this T cell receptor beta chain was determined in a study of blood T cell repertoires in COVID-19. Methods used by the authors: How many nucleated cells were present was estimated from reference gene primer amplification. Generated by immunoSEQ multiplex PCR, the TCRdb table keeps only in-frame clones and is missing some. V and J calls and clone size come straight from that table; D and trimming were deduced from the DNA. The sample has 46,000 or so clones, over 80% seen once. The CDR3 contains 14 residues. Germline lookup yields CDR1 SGHDN and CDR2 FVKESK. Trimming removed 1 base from V and 2 bases from J, with 8 bases in between.

The sample taken for sequencing was peripheral blood. The sequence was obtained from a man aged 50 to 59 with acute or convalescent COVID-19. The V gene is TRBV14, the J gene TRBJ2-5; a weak D match, TRBD1 (5 bases). The CDR3 nucleotides are TGTGCCAGCAGCCAAGCGTCAGGGCAAGAGACCCAGTACTTC. The encoded protein is CASSQASGQETQYF.